Listed here are 8 T cell receptor beta chains from one sample, sequenced in a study of T cells in Graves' hyperthyroidism and ophthalmopathy. Amplification yielded TCR beta CDR3 regions, with RNA transcripts as the source. Using the HTBI primer set, a first-round RT-PCR was run on the TCR CDR3. One entry per CDR3 protein results from TCRdb running MiXCR on the multiplex PCR reads. Of roughly 640,000 distinct CDR3 sequences in the sample, approximately 15% were seen once. The sequenced material came from blood. These receptors came from a woman in her thirties or forties with Graves' ophthalmopathy.

For this clonotype: A read error may be the cause here, since a much bigger clone is one base away. This chain joins TRBV28 and TRBJ2-7, with 7 bases identical to TRBD2. The germline CDR1 and CDR2 sequences are MDHEN and SYDVKM. The CDR3 length is 17 residues. V shed 5 bases, J shed 9 bases, and the junction held 22 bases outside the gene matches. CDR3 sequence reads: CASSQPGGREGVHGQYF. CDR3 DNA sequence: TGTGCCAGCAGTCAACCGGGGGGTAGGGAGGGCGTACACGGGCAGTACTTC. Based on the CDR3 plus reference TRBV28 and TRBJ2-7, the full variable domain is DVKVTQSSRYLVKRTGEKVFLECVQDMDHENMFWYRQDPGLGLRLIYFSYDVKMKEKGDIPEGYSVSREKKERFSLILESASTNQTSMYLCASSQPGGREGVHGQYFGPGTRLTVT.

Notes on this clonotype: A read error may be the cause here, since a much bigger clone is one base away. The chain couples TRBV20-1 to TRBJ2-7, with D perhaps matching TRBD1 (6 bases). This CDR3 has 12 amino acids. Deletions cut 7 bases from V and 3 bases from J, with 13 bases between. The germline V gene encodes CDR1 DFQATT and CDR2 SNEGSKA (reference sequence). CDR3 sequence reads: CSVGDNFYEQYF. The DNA of the CDR3 is TGCAGTGTAGGGGACAACTTCTACGAGCAGTACTTC.

The table lists this clonotype with many counts. The chain recombines TRBV2 with TRBJ2-5; D ambiguous. This CDR3 has 12 amino acids. The germline V and J ends were trimmed by 4 bases and 2 bases, with 5 bases remaining between them. Germline assignment: CDR1 SNHLY and CDR2 FYNNEI. The CDR3 DNA reads as TGTGCCAGCAGTGTACAACAAGAGACCCAGTACTTC. This translates into CASSVQQETQYF.

There are many counts of this clonotype. This chain links TRBV6-1 with TRBJ2-7; the D gene is possibly TRBD2 (5 bases). Trimming pared 7 bases from V and 4 bases from J, leaving 20 bases between. CDR1 is MNHNS and CDR2 is SASEGT in the germline V gene. The CDR3 has 15 residues. CDR3 amino acids: CASKSWRAPHYEQYF. The CDR3 bases are TGTGCCAGCAAGTCCTGGCGGGCCCCCCATTACGAGCAGTACTTC.

This clonotype came up many times. CDR3 nucleotides: TGTGCCAGCAGCTTATCGGTGGTGGAGACCCAGTACTTC. Its protein product is CASSLSVVETQYF. The rearrangement uses TRBV7-2 and TRBJ2-5; D ambiguous. The CDR3 covers 13 residues. V dropped 2 bases and J dropped 5 bases, with 9 bases sitting between them. Germline V CDR1 and CDR2: SGHTA, FQGNSA.

This clonotype was seen at least ten times. The chain uses TRBV20-1 and TRBJ2-3; TRBD2 agrees at 8 bases. Unmatched junction bases numbered 5, after V lost 2 bases and J lost 7 bases. CDR1 is DFQATT, CDR2 SNEGSKA, per germline (reference sequence). The CDR3 sequence is 13 residues long. The CDR3 nucleotides are TGCAGTGCTAGACTAGCGGGTACTTATACGCAGTATTTT. Translation: CSARLAGTYTQYF.

This clonotype was seen many times. This chain uses TRBV7-9 with TRBJ2-3; no reliable D call. Germline assignment: CDR1 SEHNR and CDR2 FQNEAQ (reference sequence). This CDR3 is built from 13 residues. V was pared by 5 bases and J by 6 bases, with 12 bases between. The CDR3 DNA sequence: TGTGCCAGCAGCGCCTCGCATCCCGATACGCAGTATTTT. The encoded protein is CASSASHPDTQYF. Together with reference TRBV7-9 and TRBJ2-3, the CDR3 gives the full variable domain: DTGVSQNPRHKITKRGQNVTFRCDPISEHNRLYWYRQTLGQGPEFLTYFQNEAQLEKSRLLSDRFSAERPKGSFSTLEIQRTEQGDSAMYLCASSASHPDTQYFGPGTRLTVL.

The chain uses TRBV12-3 or TRBV12-4 and TRBJ1-1; 8 bases line up with TRBD1. The junction had 11 bases not matched to a gene; V was cut back by 3 bases and J by 11 bases. CDR3 length: 14 residues. CDR3 in DNA: TGTGCCAGCAGTTTCCCTCGACAGGGGATGTGGGCTTTCTTT. It is translated as CASSFPRQGMWAFF.